This TCR beta chain was profiled in a study of shared clonotypes between healthy human individuals. Whole-study results and caveats: Owing to a small donor count, the genetic and exposure-history diversity represented was limited.

As processed by the authors: As immunoSEQ supplied junction-only sequences (without quality scores), filtering differed. Only in-frame clones appear in the TCRdb table, and some are missing; sequencing was by immunoSEQ multiplex PCR. D and trimming were read from the DNA, whereas the V and J calls and clone size are those reported in that table. The sample includes over 850,000 clones, 78% of them seen just once. The CDR3 extends over 15 amino acids. Germline loops: CDR1 SGHVS, CDR2 FNYEAQ. V lost 0 bases and J lost 5, with 13 bases in between. As to this clone: Its antigen is undetermined.

The sequence came from a man in his late teens or twenties in good health. Some clones in this sample may be carry-over from other donors' samples. The chain joins TRBV7-6 to TRBJ2-5; TRBD1 is a possible D gene (6 bases). Input material: memory CD4+ T cells from PBMCs. This sample's subset: CD45RA-negative fraction. The CDR3 loop is CASSLADRRWETQYF. The CDR3 DNA is TGTGCCAGCAGCTTAGCCGACAGGAGGTGGGAGACCCAGTACTTC.